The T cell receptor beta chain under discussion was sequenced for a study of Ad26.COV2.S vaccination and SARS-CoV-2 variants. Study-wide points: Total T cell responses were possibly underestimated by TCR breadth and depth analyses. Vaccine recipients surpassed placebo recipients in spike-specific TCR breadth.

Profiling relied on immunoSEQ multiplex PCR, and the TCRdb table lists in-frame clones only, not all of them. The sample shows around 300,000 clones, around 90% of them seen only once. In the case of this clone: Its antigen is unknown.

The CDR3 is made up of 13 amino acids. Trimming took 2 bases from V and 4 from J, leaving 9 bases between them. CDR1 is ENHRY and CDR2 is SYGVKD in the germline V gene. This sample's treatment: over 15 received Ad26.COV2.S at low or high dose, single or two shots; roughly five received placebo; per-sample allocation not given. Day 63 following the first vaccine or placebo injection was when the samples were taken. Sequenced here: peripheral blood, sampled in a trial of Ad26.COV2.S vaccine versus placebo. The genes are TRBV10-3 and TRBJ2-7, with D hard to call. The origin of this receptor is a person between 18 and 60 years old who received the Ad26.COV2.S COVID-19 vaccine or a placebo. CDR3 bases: TGTGCCATCAGTGAGGTATCCGATTACGAGCAGTACTTC. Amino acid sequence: CAISEVSDYEQYF.